This T cell receptor (beta chain) was identified during a study of human T cells and chemical hapten exposure. Overall study findings and caveats: Patch test score tracked positively with PT1 expanded TCR counts. Significantly more large CDR3 similarity clusters were formed by expanded TCRs than by controls.

The time point here: patch test 1, 2 weeks after DPC sensitization. Stated treatment: therapeutic diphenylcyclopropenone sensitization with weekly scalp DPC. It was unfractionated whole blood from which total RNA was extracted. The CDR3 contains 14 residues. Germline loops: CDR1 SEHNR, CDR2 FQNEAQ (reference sequence). Between the trimmed V and J ends, which lost 8 bases and 5 bases, there was a span of 18 bases. TCRdb called the RACE reads again in MiXCR, with one record for every CDR3 protein. The sample holds 85,000 or so distinct CDR3 sequences, around a tenth seen once. On this clonotype itself: Its target is not known.

This rearrangement joins TRBV7-9 to TRBJ1-1; D is possibly TRBD1 (6 bases). Material: whole blood, obtained in connection with sensitization to the hapten diphenylcyclopropenone (DPC). The clonotype originates from a woman aged 50 to 60 with alopecia areata. Some clones in this sample may be carry-over from other donors' samples. The CDR3 spells CASLPQGKDTEAFF. Here the CDR3 DNA reads TGTGCCAGCCTTCCCCAGGGGAAGGATACTGAAGCTTTCTTT.